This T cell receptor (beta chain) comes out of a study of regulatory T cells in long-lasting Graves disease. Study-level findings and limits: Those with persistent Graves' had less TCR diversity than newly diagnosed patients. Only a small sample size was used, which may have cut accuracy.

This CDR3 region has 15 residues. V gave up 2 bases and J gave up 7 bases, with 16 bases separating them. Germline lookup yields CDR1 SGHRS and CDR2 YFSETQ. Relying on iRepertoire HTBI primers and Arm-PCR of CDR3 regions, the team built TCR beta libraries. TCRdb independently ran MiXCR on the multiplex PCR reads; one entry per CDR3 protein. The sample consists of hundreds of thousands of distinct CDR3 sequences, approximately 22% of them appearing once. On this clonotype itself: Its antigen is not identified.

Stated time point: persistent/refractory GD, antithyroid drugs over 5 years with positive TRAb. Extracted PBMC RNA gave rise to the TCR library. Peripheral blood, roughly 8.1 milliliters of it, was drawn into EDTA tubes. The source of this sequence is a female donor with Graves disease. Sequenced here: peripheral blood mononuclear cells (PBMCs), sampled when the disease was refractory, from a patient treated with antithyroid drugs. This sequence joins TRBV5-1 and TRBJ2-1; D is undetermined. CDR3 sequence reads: CASSFGQVVWNEQFF. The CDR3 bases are TGCGCCAGCAGCTTCGGCCAGGTGGTATGGAATGAGCAGTTCTTC.